This record covers a single TCR beta chain. Clones were read by immunoSEQ multiplex PCR, and TCRdb kept only the in-frame ones, dropping some. The sample has roughly 120,000 clones, about 92% seen once. The data derive from a study of blood T cell repertoires in COVID-19. This CDR3 is 14 amino acids long. Germline CDR1 reads SGHDT; CDR2 reads YYEEEE. V was cut by 0 bases and J by 1 base, with 4 bases left in between. The clonotype comes from a man aged 50 to 60 with active COVID-19. The sequencing input was peripheral blood. The rearrangement uses TRBV5-6 and TRBJ2-2; D ambiguous. The CDR3 loop reads CASSLALNTGELFF. CDR3 nucleotides: TGTGCCAGCAGCTTGGCTCTGAACACCGGGGAGCTGTTTTTT.